This T cell receptor beta chain was recovered during a study of blood T cell repertoires in COVID-19. Study summary: PBMCs, B-cell-depleted T cells, or T cells provided the cDNA or gDNA that made up the material.

This CDR3 region has 13 residues. The ends lost 8 bases at V and 4 bases at J; junction bases unmatched: 7. CDR1 is SNHLY, CDR2 FYNNEI, per germline. Profiling relied on immunoSEQ multiplex PCR, and the TCRdb table lists in-frame clones only, not all of them. The repertoire has some 220,000 clones, 85% to 95% of them found once; the top ten carry more than 0.8%. This receptor was obtained from a man aged 25 to 40 with COVID-19, enrolled during active disease. The chain combines TRBV2 with TRBJ1-2; TRBD1 agrees at 7 bases. The specimen sequenced was peripheral blood. DNA of the CDR3: TGTGCCAGCTGCAAGGACAGGAGCTATGGCTACACCTTC. Its translation: CASCKDRSYGYTF.